This T cell receptor beta chain was observed in a study of CD8 T cell repertoires and HIV-1 epitope variants. Study in general: Epitopes were three Gag families plus Nef HW9 and YT9. An uncultured baseline aliquot held 1M T cells.

TCRdb's table, derived via immunoSEQ multiplex PCR, lists solely in-frame clones and lacks some. Of roughly 4,000 clones listed, around 70% are singletons. In the case of this clone: Its target is unknown.

In germline, CDR1 is SGHAT, CDR2 FQNNGV. The J segment lost 0 bases and the V segment lost 5 bases, leaving 7 bases of the junction unmatched. This CDR3 is 16 amino acids long. The sequence was collected from a male donor with HIV. V and J are TRBV11-2 and TRBJ2-5; 9 positions match TRBD2. Sequences were obtained from cultured CD8+ T cells derived from PBMCs. The CDR3 DNA is TGTGCCAGCAGCGAAAGCGGGGGGCTGTACCAAGAGACCCAGTACTTC. Protein product: CASSESGGLYQETQYF.